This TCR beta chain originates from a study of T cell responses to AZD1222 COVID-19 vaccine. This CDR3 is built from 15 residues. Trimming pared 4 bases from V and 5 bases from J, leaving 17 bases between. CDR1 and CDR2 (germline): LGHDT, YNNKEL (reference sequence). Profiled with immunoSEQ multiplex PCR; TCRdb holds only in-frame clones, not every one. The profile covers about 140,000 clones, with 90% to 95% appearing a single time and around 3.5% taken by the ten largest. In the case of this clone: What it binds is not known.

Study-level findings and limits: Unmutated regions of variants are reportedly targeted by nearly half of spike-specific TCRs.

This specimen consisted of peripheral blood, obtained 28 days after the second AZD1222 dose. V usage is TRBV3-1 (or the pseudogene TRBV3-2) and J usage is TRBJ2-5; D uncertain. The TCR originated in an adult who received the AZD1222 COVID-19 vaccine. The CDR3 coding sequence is TGTGCCAGCAGCCCCCTTGGAAAGGGCTTCGAGACCCAGTACTTC. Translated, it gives CASSPLGKGFETQYF.